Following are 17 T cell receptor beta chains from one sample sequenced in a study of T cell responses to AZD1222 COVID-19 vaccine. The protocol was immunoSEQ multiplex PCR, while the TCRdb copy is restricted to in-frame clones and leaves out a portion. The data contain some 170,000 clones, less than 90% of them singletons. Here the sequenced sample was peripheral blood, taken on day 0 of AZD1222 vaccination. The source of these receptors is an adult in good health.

The chain's CDR3 is CASSNTDSPNTNVLTF. The CDR3 DNA reads TGTGCCAGCAGCAATACAGATAGCCCCAATACCAACGTCCTGACTTTC. The V and J genes are TRBV7-9 and TRBJ2-6, with D uncertain. CDR1 and CDR2 from the germline V gene are SEHNR and FQNEAQ (reference sequence). This CDR3 is built from 16 residues. The ends were cut back, 5 bases at V and 8 bases at J, with 19 bases in the middle.

CDR3 nucleotides: TGTGCCAGCAGTCCGCGGGGATCGGGCATTCAGTACTTC. Translating it yields CASSPRGSGIQYF. The chain carries TRBV27 and TRBJ2-4; D is possibly TRBD2 (6 bases). The CDR3 totals 13 residues. Germline CDR1 reads MNHEY; CDR2 reads SMNVEV (reference sequence). Deletions cut 5 bases from V and 9 bases from J, with 14 bases between.

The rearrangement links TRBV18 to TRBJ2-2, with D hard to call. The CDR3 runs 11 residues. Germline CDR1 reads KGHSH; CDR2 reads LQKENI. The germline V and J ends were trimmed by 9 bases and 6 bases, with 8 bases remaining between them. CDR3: CASRYAGELFF. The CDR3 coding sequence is TGTGCCAGTCGCTACGCCGGGGAGCTGTTTTTT.

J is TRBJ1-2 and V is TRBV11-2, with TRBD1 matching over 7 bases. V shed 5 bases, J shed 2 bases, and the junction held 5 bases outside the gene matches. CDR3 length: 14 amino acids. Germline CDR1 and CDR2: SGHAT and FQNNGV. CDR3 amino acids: CASSVTTGNYGYTF. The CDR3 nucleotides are TGTGCCAGCAGCGTCACGACAGGGAACTATGGCTACACCTTC. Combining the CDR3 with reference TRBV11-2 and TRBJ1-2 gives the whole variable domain EAGVAQSPRYKIIEKRQSVAFWCNPISGHATLYWYQQILGQGPKLLIQFQNNGVVDDSQLPKDRFSAERLKGVDSTLKIQPAKLEDSAVYLCASSVTTGNYGYTFGSGTRLTVV.

The CDR3 DNA is TGTGCCAGCAGCTTAGTTCGACAGAGCGAAGCTTTCTTT. As protein: CASSLVRQSEAFF. J is TRBJ1-1 and V is TRBV7-6; D may be TRBD1 (5 bases). CDR3 length: 13 residues. Germline V gene data show CDR1 as SGHVS and CDR2 as FNYEAQ. V was pared by 1 base and J by 8 bases, with 11 bases between. Full variable domain (rest looked up from reference TRBV7-6 and TRBJ1-1): GAGVSQSPRYKVTKRGQDVALRCDPISGHVSLYWYRQALGQGPEFLTYFNYEAQQDKSGLPNDRFSAERPEGSISTLTIQRTEQRDSAMYRCASSLVRQSEAFFGQGTRLTVV.

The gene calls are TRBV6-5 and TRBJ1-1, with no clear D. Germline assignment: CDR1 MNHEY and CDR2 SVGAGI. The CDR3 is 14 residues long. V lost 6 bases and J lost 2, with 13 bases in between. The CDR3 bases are TGTGCCAGCAGCACCGGCGGGCGCAACACTGAAGCTTTCTTT. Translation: CASSTGGRNTEAFF.

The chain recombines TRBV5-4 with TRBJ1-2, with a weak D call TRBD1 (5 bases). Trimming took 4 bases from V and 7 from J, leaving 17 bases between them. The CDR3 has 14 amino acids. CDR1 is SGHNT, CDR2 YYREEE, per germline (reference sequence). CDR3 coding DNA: TGTGCCAGCAGCCCCCGGACACAACTCGGTGGCTACACCTTC. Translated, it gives CASSPRTQLGGYTF.

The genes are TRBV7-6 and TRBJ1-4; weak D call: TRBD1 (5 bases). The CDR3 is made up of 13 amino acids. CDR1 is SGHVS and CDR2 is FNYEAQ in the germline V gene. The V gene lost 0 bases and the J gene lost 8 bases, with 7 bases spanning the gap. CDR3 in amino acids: CASSLARQEKLFF. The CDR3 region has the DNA TGTGCCAGCAGCTTAGCCCGACAGGAAAAACTGTTTTTT.

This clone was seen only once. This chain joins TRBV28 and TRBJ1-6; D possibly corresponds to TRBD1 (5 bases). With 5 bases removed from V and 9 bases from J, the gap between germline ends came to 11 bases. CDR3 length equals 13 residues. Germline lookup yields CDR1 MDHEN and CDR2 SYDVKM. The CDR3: CASSGAPGSPLHF. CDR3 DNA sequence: TGTGCCAGCAGTGGGGCTCCAGGTTCACCCCTCCACTTT.

CDR3 coding DNA: TGTGCCAGCAGCTCCGGACAGCCGATGAACACTGAAGCTTTCTTT. Translation: CASSSGQPMNTEAFF. The V call is TRBV7-3, the J call TRBJ1-1, with D maybe TRBD1 (6 bases). Trimming shortened V by 4 bases and J by 0 bases, and 12 bases separated the two germline ends. There are 15 residues in the CDR3. The V gene's germline CDR1 is SGHTA and CDR2 FQGTGA.

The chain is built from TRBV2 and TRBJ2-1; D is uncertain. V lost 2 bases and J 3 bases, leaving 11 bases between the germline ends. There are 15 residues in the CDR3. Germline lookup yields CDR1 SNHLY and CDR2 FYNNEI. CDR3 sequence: CASSEWLSFYNEQFF. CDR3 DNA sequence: TGTGCCAGCAGTGAATGGCTTTCCTTCTACAATGAGCAGTTCTTC. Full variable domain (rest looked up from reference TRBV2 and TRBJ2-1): EPEVTQTPSHQVTQMGQEVILRCVPISNHLYFYWYRQILGQKVEFLVSFYNNEISEKSEIFDDQFSVERPDGSNFTLKIRSTKLEDSAMYFCASSEWLSFYNEQFFGPGTRLTVL.

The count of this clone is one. CDR3 in DNA: TGTGCCTGGATCTTTAATAGGGGAGCTTTCTTT. This translates into CAWIFNRGAFF. The chain employs TRBV30 and TRBJ1-1, with D tentatively TRBD1 (5 bases). CDR3 size: 11 residues. CDR1 is GTSNPN and CDR2 is SVGIG in the germline V gene (reference sequence). Trimming shortened V by 4 bases and J by 10 bases, and 13 bases separated the two germline ends.

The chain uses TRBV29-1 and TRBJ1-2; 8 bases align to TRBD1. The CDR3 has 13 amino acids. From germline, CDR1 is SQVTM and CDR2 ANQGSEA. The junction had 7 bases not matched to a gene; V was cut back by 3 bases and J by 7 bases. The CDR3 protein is CSVEVQGALGYTF. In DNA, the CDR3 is TGCAGCGTTGAGGTCCAGGGGGCGCTTGGCTACACCTTC.

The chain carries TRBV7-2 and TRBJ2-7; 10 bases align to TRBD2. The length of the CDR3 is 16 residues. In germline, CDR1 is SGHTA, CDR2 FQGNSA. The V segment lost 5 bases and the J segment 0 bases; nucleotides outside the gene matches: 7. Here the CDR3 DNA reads TGTGCCAGCAGCATCAGTACTAGCGGGATCTCCTACGAGCAGTACTTC. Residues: CASSISTSGISYEQYF.

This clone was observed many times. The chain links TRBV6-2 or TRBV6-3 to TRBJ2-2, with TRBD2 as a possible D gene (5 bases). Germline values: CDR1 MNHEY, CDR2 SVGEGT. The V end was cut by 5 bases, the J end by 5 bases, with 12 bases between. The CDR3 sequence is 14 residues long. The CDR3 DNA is TGTGCCAGCAGTGATCCAGCGGAAACCGGGGAGCTGTTTTTT. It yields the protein CASSDPAETGELFF.

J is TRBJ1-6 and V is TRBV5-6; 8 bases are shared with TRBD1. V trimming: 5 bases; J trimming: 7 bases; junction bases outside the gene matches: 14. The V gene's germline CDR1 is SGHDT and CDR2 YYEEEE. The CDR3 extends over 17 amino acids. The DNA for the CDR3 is TGTGCCAGCAGTTCACACTTATGGACAGGGAAGAATTCACCCCTCCACTTT. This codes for CASSSHLWTGKNSPLHF.

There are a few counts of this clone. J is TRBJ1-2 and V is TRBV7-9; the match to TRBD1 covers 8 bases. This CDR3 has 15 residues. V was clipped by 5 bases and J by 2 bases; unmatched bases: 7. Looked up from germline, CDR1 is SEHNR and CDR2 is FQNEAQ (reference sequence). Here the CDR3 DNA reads TGTGCCAGCAGCCTAGGACAGGGAGCGAACTATGGCTACACCTTC. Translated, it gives CASSLGQGANYGYTF. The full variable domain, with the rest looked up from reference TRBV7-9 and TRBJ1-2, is DTGVSQNPRHKITKRGQNVTFRCDPISEHNRLYWYRQTLGQGPEFLTYFQNEAQLEKSRLLSDRFSAERPKGSFSTLEIQRTEQGDSAMYLCASSLGQGANYGYTFGSGTRLTVV.